This record looks at one T cell receptor beta chain sequence and its context. Its antigen has not been determined. Base qualities are missing; no much larger clone stands one base away. CDR1 LGHDT and CDR2 YNNKEL were looked up in the germline V gene (reference sequence). V is cut back by 1 base and J by 6 bases, with 6 bases in the junction unmatched. The CDR3 contains 16 residues, cysteine and phenylalanine counted. The read is trimmed to its CDR3 DNA, 48 bases read in frame from base 1. Each collaborating institution followed its own protocols to collect whole blood in K2EDTA tubes. For TCRbeta analysis, collaborators shipped samples as frozen whole blood, isolated PBMCs, or DNA extracted from either of those sample types. This sample is drawn from a study of blood T cell repertoires in COVID-19 (dated by TCRdb to about 2020). Broadly, across the study: Samples covering the acute and convalescent phases of COVID-19 were provided by collaborators in the United States, Italy and Spain. Samples were obtained from the ongoing ImmuneRACE study (first 160 participants) and from approximately 1,200 subjects provided by 6 global collaborators. The material from the prospective study consisted of cDNA or gDNA derived from T cells, B-cell-depleted T cells, or PBMCs. The repertoires were released in a freely available public database meant as a resource for research on the immune response to SARS-CoV-2. Nearly every sample came with metadata listing a de-identified subject ID, COVID-19 status, age in years and sex. Where available, HLA class I and class II types were taken from metadata supplied by the sample provider and were not determined by assay-based typing. Subjects who had been exposed to COVID-19, were actively infected with it, or had recovered from it provided the deeply sampled blood TCRbeta repertoires that made up the dataset. Results the study describes overall, beyond this receptor: Clinical and demographic metadata were provided uncurated, with the amount varying by source and participant.

TCRbeta CDR3 regions were amplified from genomic DNA by means of the immunoSEQ Assay, a bias-controlled multiplex PCR. The published analysis was carried out like this. The number of nucleated cells in each sample was estimated by amplification of reference gene primers within the assay. To quantify the absolute abundance of each unique TCRbeta CDR3 rearrangement, sequence reads were collapsed and filtered. For each sample, productive Simpson clonality was calculated as the square root of Simpson's diversity index over productive rearrangements. TCRdb provides this immuneACCESS table in a form limited to in-frame rearrangements. Some clones are lacking; in checked studies, under half of them reflect an unresolved V gene, and why the rest are absent is not known. V, J and clone size are those of that table, while D and trimming were read from the DNA. Present in this sample are tens of thousands of clones, more than 60% of which were seen just once. Approximately 15% of the sample belongs to the ten largest clones.

The chain links TRBV3-1 (or the pseudogene TRBV3-2) with TRBJ1-4; a stretch of 9 junction bases matches TRBD1. What was sequenced was peripheral blood. This clonotype originated in a woman in her 70s with acute or convalescent COVID-19. The CDR3 here reads CASSQGTGQGYEKLFF. Here is the DNA: TGTGCCAGCAGCCAAGGGACAGGACAGGGGTATGAAAAACTGTTTTTT.